The subject of this entry is one TCR beta chain. Its target antigen remains unknown. No base quality values were provided; no much bigger clone lies one nucleotide off. In this study, focal radiation therapy paired with CTLA-4 blockade (ipilimumab) was tested in patients who had chemo-refractory metastatic non-small-cell lung cancer. These data are taken from a study of radiotherapy plus CTLA-4 blockade in lung cancer listed by TCRdb under 2018. Some background on the complete study: Objective responses occurred in around 19% of enrolled patients, and roughly 30% achieved disease control. Study-level results and caveats: After treatment with radiotherapy and ipilimumab, TCR clones that came from tumors expanded in the peripheral blood. The strongest predictors of response were reported to be early dynamic shifts in blood T cell clones along with a rise in serum interferon-beta following radiation.

The junction carries 12 bases between V and J, which are trimmed by 6 bases and 0 bases respectively. Counted from cysteine to phenylalanine, this CDR3 has 15 amino acids. Here the CDR3 DNA is all that survives: 45 bases in frame from base 1. CDR1 MNHEY and CDR2 SMNVEV are derived from the germline V gene (reference sequence). Library preparation used the immunoSEQ multiplex PCR assay. The table was pulled from immuneACCESS by TCRdb, which kept in-frame rearrangements only. Such tables lose some clones; where checked, under half of the loss comes from unresolved V genes, and the rest has no known cause. The sample table lists around 99,000 clones, 70% to 90% of them with a count of one. The ten largest clonotypes hold 4.9% of the sample.

The clonotype comes from a human donor with non-small cell lung cancer that progressed on radiotherapy plus ipilimumab. The chain was built from TRBV27 and TRBJ1-5; 6 matching bases give a weak D call of TRBD1. The material was peripheral blood, obtained from a patient treated with radiotherapy plus ipilimumab. This receptor has the CDR3 CASSVGQFSNQPQHF. The sequenced DNA is TGTGCCAGCAGCGTAGGACAGTTTAGCAATCAGCCCCAGCATTTT.